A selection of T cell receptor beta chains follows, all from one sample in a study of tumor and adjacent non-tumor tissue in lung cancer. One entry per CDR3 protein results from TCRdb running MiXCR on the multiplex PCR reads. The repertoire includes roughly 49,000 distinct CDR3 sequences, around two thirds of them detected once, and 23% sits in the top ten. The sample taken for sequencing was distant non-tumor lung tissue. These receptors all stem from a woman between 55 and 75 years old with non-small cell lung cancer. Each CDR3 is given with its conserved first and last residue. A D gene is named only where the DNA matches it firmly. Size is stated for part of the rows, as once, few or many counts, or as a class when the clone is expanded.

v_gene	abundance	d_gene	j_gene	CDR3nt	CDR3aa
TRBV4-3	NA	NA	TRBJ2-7	TGCGCCAGCAGCCATGATAGGGGTTATGAGCAGAACTTC	CASSHDRGYEQNF
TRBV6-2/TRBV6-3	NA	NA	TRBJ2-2	TGTGCCAGCACTTGCTCGATTGACCCAGGGGACTTCAACACAGGGGAGCTGTTTTTT	CASTCSIDPGDFNTGELFF
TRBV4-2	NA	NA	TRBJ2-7	TGTGCTAGCAGTCAGGAGGAGGTAGGCCTCTACGAGCAGTACTTC	CASSQEEVGLYEQYF
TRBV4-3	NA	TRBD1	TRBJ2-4	TGCGCTAGCAGCCCAAGTCGGGACAGGGGTAACATTCGGTACTTC	CASSPSRDRGNIRYF
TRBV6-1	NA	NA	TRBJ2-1	TGTGCCAGCAGCGTAAAACCCACCGGGCCGATCAGAGGCCATGAGCAGTTCTTC	CASSVKPTGPIRGHEQFF
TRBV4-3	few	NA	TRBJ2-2	TGCGCCAGCAGCCAAGTAGCAGTATCTCGCGCTAACACCGGGGAGCTGTTTTTT	CASSQVAVSRANTGELFF
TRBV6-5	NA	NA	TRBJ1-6	TGTGCCAGCGTCCTGACAGTGGGCTCCTATAATTCACCCCTCCACTTT	CASVLTVGSYNSPLHF
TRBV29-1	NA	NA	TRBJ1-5	TGCAGGGCCGGGGACGGTAGGAGTGGGCAGCCCCAGCATTTT	CRAGDGRSGQPQHF
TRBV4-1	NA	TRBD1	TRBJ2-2	TGCGCCAGCATCCAACGAGGGGGCCGGAACACCGGGGAGCTGTTTTTT	CASIQRGGRNTGELFF
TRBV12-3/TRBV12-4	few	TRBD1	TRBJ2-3	TGTACCAGTAGCTCAACCGGGACAGGGGCGACAGATACGCAGTATTTT	CTSSSTGTGATDTQYF
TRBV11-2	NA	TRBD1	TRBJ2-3	TGTGCCAGCTGCACAGGGGGCAGGGGAGATACGCAGTATTTT	CASCTGGRGDTQYF
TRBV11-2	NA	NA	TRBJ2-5	TGTGCCAGCAACTTAGATATAAAGACGACCCAGTACTTC	CASNLDIKTTQYF
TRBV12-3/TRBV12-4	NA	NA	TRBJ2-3	TGTGCCATCAGTGCCGCCTGGAGGATGAATCAGCCCCAGTATTTT	CAISAAWRMNQPQYF
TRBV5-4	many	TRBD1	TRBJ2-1	TGTGCCAGCAGCTTAGGACAGGGGTTTGCTGAGCAGTTCTTC	CASSLGQGFAEQFF
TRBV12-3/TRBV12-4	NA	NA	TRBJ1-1	TGTGCCAGCAGGGCAACAGGTGGCCACACTGGAGCTTTCTTT	CASRATGGHTGAFF
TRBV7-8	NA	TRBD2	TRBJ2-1	TGTGCCAGCAGCTTAAAGACTAGCGGGGGAAGGGATGAGCGGTTCTTC	CASSLKTSGGRDERFF
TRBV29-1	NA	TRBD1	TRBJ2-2	TGCAGCGTTGATCGGCAGGGGGCAACCCGGGAGCTGTTCTTT	CSVDRQGATRELFF
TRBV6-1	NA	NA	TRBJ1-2	TGTGCCAGTAGTGAACCGTGGGGCGGCGTTGGCTACACCTTC	CASSEPWGGVGYTF
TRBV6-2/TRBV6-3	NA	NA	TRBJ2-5	TGTGCCAGCGGTACCCCCCGAAACGGGGACCAAGAGACCCACTACTTC	CASGTPRNGDQETHYF
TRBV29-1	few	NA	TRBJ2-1	TGCGGCGTTGAAAATAGAGGTGAGCAGCTCTTC	CGVENRGEQLF
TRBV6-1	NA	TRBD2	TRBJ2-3	TGTGCAAGCAGTGTACGGGAGGCCACAGATACGCAGTATTTT	CASSVREATDTQYF
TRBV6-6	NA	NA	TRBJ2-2	TGTGCCAGCAGTTACCAGGCGAACACCAGGGAGCTGTTTTTT	CASSYQANTRELFF
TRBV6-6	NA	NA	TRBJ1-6	TGTGCCAGCAGTTTTGGTGAAGAGAGTTCCTATAATTCACCTCTCCACTTT	CASSFGEESSYNSPLHF
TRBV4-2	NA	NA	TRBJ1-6	TGTGCCAGCAGTCCGACAGGCTTCAATTCACCCCTCCACTTT	CASSPTGFNSPLHF
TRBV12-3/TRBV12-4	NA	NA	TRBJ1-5	TGTGCCACAGGGAGAACATCGGTAGGAAATCAGCCCCATCATTTT	CATGRTSVGNQPHHF
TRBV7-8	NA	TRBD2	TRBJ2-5	TGTGCCAGCAGCCAAAGCTCCGGGACTAGTAGGGGCCAATACTTC	CASSQSSGTSRGQYF
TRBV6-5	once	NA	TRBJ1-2	TGTGCCAGCAGAGCTAGGGCGAATGGCTATGTCTACACCTTC	CASRARANGYVYTF
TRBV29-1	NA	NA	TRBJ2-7	TGCAGCGCTGGACCTAACGGGTCTACCTACGAGCAGTCCTTC	CSAGPNGSTYEQSF
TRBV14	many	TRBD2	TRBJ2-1	TGTGCCAGCAGTCTGCCCGGGAGGGCTCCGGTTGAGCAGTTCTTC	CASSLPGRAPVEQFF
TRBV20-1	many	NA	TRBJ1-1	TGCAGTGCTTCGACGCTCAGGAACACTGAAGCTTTCTTT	CSASTLRNTEAFF
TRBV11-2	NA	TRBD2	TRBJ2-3	TGTGCCAGCAGCTGGAAGACCGGGACTAGCTCCAATAAACCGGGGGGTACGCAGTATTTT	CASSWKTGTSSNKPGGTQYF
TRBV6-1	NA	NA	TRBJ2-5	TGTCCCAGCAGTGAAAATCGATCGTTCCAAGAGACCCAGTACTTC	CPSSENRSFQETQYF
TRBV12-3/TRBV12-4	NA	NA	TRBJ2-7	TGTGCTAGCAGTTTGGACGGTCGAACCTACGAGCAGTACTTC	CASSLDGRTYEQYF
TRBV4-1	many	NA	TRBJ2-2	TGCGCCAGCAGCCAAGAACCGGGGGCCATCACCGGGGAGCTGTTTTTT	CASSQEPGAITGELFF
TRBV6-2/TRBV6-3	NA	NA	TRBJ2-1	TGTACCAGCAGTTACGCTAGCAGGGCTGAGCAGTTCTTC	CTSSYASRAEQFF